A selection of T cell receptor beta chains follows, all from one sample in a study of human T cells and chemical hapten exposure. TCRdb reanalysed the RACE reads using MiXCR and keeps one entry per CDR3 protein. The data show fewer than 200,000 distinct CDR3 sequences, almost 30% seen once. Sequences were derived from whole blood, sampled in connection with sensitization to the hapten diphenylcyclopropenone (DPC). These receptors came from a woman aged 30 to 39 with alopecia areata. Some clones in this sample may be carry-over from other donors' samples. Each CDR3 is given with its conserved first and last residue. A D gene is named only where the DNA matches it firmly. The size field is filled for only some rows; it gives once, few, many or a size class.

.	TRBV6-5	TRBJ1-4	.	CASTKAAPTNEKLFF	TGTGCCAGCACCAAAGCAGCACCAACTAATGAAAAACTGTTTTTT
.	TRBV11-2	TRBJ1-1	TRBD1	CASRSPGTAYTEAFF	TGTGCCAGCAGAAGTCCCGGGACAGCTTACACTGAAGCTTTCTTT
few	TRBV29-1	TRBJ1-1	.	CSVGVGSNTEAFF	TGCAGCGTGGGAGTCGGGTCTAACACTGAAGCTTTCTTT
once	TRBV28	TRBJ1-5	.	CASRVDNQPQHF	TGTGCCAGCAGGGTGGACAATCAGCCCCAGCATTTT
.	TRBV5-1	TRBJ2-2	.	CASSFPPGELFF	TGCGCCAGCAGCTTCCCTCCCGGGGAGCTGTTTTTT
.	TRBV11-1	TRBJ2-2	.	CASSLVGELFF	TGTGCCAGCAGCTTAGTCGGGGAGCTGTTTTTT
few	TRBV30	TRBJ1-3	TRBD1	CAYRQGDYSGNTIYF	TGTGCCTACAGACAGGGTGATTACTCTGGAAACACCATATATTTT
.	TRBV27	TRBJ1-3	.	CASSFGGPGNTIYF	TGTGCCAGCAGTTTCGGGGGGCCTGGAAACACCATATATTTT
few	TRBV29-1	TRBJ2-3	TRBD1	CSVGTGQGGDTQYF	TGCAGCGTTGGCACGGGACAGGGTGGGGATACGCAGTATTTT
.	TRBV7-2	TRBJ2-7	.	CASSLDGVRSF	TGTGCCAGCAGCCTGGATGGGGTCCGGTCCTTC
.	TRBV9	TRBJ2-5	TRBD1	CASSGGQGGETQYF	TGTGCCAGCAGCGGGGGACAGGGGGGAGAGACCCAGTACTTC
.	TRBV28	TRBJ2-1	.	CASLRVRSNNEQFF	TGTGCCAGCCTCCGCGTGAGGTCTAACAATGAGCAGTTCTTC
.	TRBV3-1	TRBJ2-1	TRBD1	CASSRQGQPYNEQFF	TGTGCCAGCAGCCGACAGGGCCAACCCTACAATGAGCAGTTCTTC
few	TRBV10-3	TRBJ2-3	.	CAITVTGGHTDTQYF	TGTGCCATCACGGTCACTGGGGGACATACAGATACGCAGTATTTT
.	TRBV28	TRBJ2-7	TRBD1	CASSLTFSGSVDRGYEQYF	TGTGCCAGCAGTTTAACGTTTAGCGGTTCAGTGGACAGGGGCTACGAGCAGTACTTC
.	TRBV6-5	TRBJ2-2	.	CACRGLTHTGELFF	TGTGCCTGCCGGGGCCTCACACACACCGGGGAGCTGTTTTTT
.	TRBV20-1	TRBJ2-7	TRBD1	CSARDGTAYEQYF	TGCAGTGCTAGAGACGGGACAGCCTACGAGCAGTACTTC
few	TRBV29-1	TRBJ1-1	.	CSVEHRAFMNTEAFF	TGCAGCGTTGAACACAGGGCATTCATGAACACTGAAGCTTTCTTT
.	TRBV7-2	TRBJ2-5	.	CASSWDNQETQYF	TGTGCCAGCAGCTGGGACAACCAAGAGACCCAGTACTTC
once	TRBV6-2/TRBV6-3	TRBJ2-1	.	CASSNSGFNEQFF	TGTGCCAGCAGTAATAGCGGCTTTAATGAGCAGTTCTTC
.	TRBV6-1	TRBJ1-5	.	CASSEGRGPQPQHF	TGTGCCAGCAGTGAAGGAAGGGGTCCTCAGCCCCAGCATTTT
few	TRBV11-2	TRBJ2-2	.	CASSLDSGRTGELFF	TGTGCCAGCAGCTTAGATTCGGGCCGAACCGGGGAGCTGTTTTTT
few	TRBV7-7	TRBJ2-5	TRBD2	CASSRDYGETQYF	TGTGCCAGCAGCCGGGACTACGGGGAGACCCAGTACTTC
.	TRBV7-2	TRBJ2-5	.	CASSWTPVEETQYF	TGTGCCAGCAGCTGGACCCCGGTAGAAGAGACCCAGTACTTC
.	TRBV10-3	TRBJ2-1	.	CAISLTRPHNEQFF	TGTGCCATCAGTTTGACCCGGCCCCACAATGAGCAGTTCTTC